This TCR beta chain comes out of a study of cytomegalovirus exposure and HLA in healthy donors. The V end lost 2 bases, the J end lost 9 bases, and 12 bases lay between the germline ends. Germline V lookup: CDR1 SGHTS, CDR2 YDEGEE. CDR3 size: 13 residues. Study conclusions and caveats: It was only CMV serostatus that was available as immune exposure information.

The PCR made use of 60 Vbeta and 13 Jbeta primers. Assay: immunoSEQ multiplex PCR; the TCRdb copy retains only in-frame clones and omits some. The sample includes approximately 220,000 clones, roughly 80% seen only once; the top ten take 2.9%. In regard to this clone: The antigen remains undetermined.

The sequenced sample consisted of PBMCs. The source of this sequence is a man aged 25 to 40 in good health and CMV-seronegative. V and J are TRBV5-8 and TRBJ2-1, with D unresolved. CDR3 region: CASSFKPPGEQFF. Written as DNA, the CDR3 is TGTGCCAGCAGCTTCAAACCCCCCGGTGAGCAGTTCTTC.